This TCR beta chain was sequenced for a study of lymphopenia after photon versus proton radiotherapy. Whole-study findings and limits: Authors raise, but do not show, better survival with proton therapy. Larger post-nadir TCR diversity loss correlated inversely with survival in deceased patients. After lymphocyte nadir, photon-treated repertoires showed oligoclonal expansion, especially CD8+ Temra. Under photons, naive T cells and diversity fell while effector/memory populations rose.

Generated by immunoSEQ multiplex PCR, the TCRdb table keeps only in-frame clones and is missing some. This sample has around 29,000 clones; approximately 90% occur once, and the top ten carry 47%. The CDR3 has 17 amino acids. The germline V gene has CDR1 MNHEY and CDR2 SMNVEV (reference sequence). V was cut by 5 bases and J by 0 bases, with 19 bases left in between. Of note for this clone: The antigen remains undetermined.

The TCR comes from a woman aged 55-69 years with cholangiocarcinoma. Some clones in this sample may be carry-over from other donors' samples. The material sequenced was peripheral blood, taken from a patient treated with proton-based radiotherapy. The chain has TRBV27 and TRBJ1-2; D possibly corresponds to TRBD1 (6 bases). CDR3 DNA sequence: TGTGCCAGCAGTCTACACCCAGGGGCAACGGCTAACTATGGCTACACCTTC. Translating gives CASSLHPGATANYGYTF.